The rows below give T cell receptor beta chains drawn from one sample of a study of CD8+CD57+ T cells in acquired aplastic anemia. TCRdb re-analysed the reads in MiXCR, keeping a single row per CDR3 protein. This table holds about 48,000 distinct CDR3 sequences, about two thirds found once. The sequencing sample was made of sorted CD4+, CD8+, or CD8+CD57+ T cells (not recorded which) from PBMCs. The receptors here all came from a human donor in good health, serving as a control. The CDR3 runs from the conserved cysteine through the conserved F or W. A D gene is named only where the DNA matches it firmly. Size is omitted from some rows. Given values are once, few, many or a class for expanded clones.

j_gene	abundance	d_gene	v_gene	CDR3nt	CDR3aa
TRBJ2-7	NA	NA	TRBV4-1	TGCGCCAGCAGCGACCGAGTCGCAGTTTACGAGCAGTACTTC	CASSDRVAVYEQYF
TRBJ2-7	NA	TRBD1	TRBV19	TGTGCCAGTAGTCCCGAAGGGACAGCCTACGAGCAGTACTTC	CASSPEGTAYEQYF
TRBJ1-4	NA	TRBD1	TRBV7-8	TGTGCCAGCAGCTTTGGGGACAGGGATGAAAAACTGTTTTTT	CASSFGDRDEKLFF
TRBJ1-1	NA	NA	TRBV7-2	TGTGCCAGCAGCTGGGGAAGTTCTAACACTGAAGCTTTCTTT	CASSWGSSNTEAFF
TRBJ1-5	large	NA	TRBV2	TGTGCCAGCAGTCACCCGACAGGAGATGTGGGCAATCAGCCCCAGCATTTT	CASSHPTGDVGNQPQHF
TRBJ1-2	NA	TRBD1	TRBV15	TGTGCCACCAGGGAGTCCGGGACAGTATCTAACTATGGCTACACCTTC	CATRESGTVSNYGYTF
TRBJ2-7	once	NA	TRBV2	TGTGCCAGCAGTGAAGGACTGGGGTACGAGCAGTACTTC	CASSEGLGYEQYF
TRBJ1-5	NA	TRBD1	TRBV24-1	TGTGCCACCAGTGCTACAGGGGAGCAGCCCCAGCATTTT	CATSATGEQPQHF
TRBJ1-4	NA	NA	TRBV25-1	TGTGCCAGCAGTGAATTTTCGGCAGCCTTCGCAACTAATGAAAAACTGTTTTTT	CASSEFSAAFATNEKLFF
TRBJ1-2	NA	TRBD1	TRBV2	TGTGCCAGCAGTGTCGCCGGACAGGGGTCGAGCTACACCTTC	CASSVAGQGSSYTF
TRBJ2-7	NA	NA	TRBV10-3	TGTGCCGTTTGGGAGCCCACCTACGAGCAGTACTTC	CAVWEPTYEQYF
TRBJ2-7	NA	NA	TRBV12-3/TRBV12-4	TGTGCCAGCAGTTTACCGCCCTACGAGCAGTACTTC	CASSLPPYEQYF
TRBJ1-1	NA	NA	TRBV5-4	TGTGCCAGCAGCTGGCCTTGGTTCAGCCCTCAGCCGGACACTGAAGCTTTCTTT	CASSWPWFSPQPDTEAFF
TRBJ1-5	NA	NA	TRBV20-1	TGCAGTGCTAGTAAGGCCCTTAGCAATCAGCCCCAGCATTTT	CSASKALSNQPQHF
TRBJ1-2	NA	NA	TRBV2	TGTGCCAGCAGTCTCCGACAGGAATCTAACTATGGCTACACCTTC	CASSLRQESNYGYTF
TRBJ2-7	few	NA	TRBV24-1	TGTGCCACCAGTGATTCCGTGGGCAGGGGCTCCTACGAGCAGTACTTC	CATSDSVGRGSYEQYF
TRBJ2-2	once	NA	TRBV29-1	TGCAGCGTTGATGTGGGGGAGCTGTTTTTT	CSVDVGELFF
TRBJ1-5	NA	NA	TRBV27	TGTGCCAGCGGGATTCAGCCCCAGCATTTT	CASGIQPQHF
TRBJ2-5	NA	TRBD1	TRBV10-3	TGTGCCACCAGTGATCCCGGGACAGGTCTGGAGACCCAGTACTTC	CATSDPGTGLETQYF
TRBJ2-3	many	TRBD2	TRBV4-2	TGTGCCAGCAGCCATGCGTGGACTAGCGGAACAAGCACAGATACGCAGTATTTT	CASSHAWTSGTSTDTQYF
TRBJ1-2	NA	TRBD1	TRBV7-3	TGTGCCAGCAGTTGGACAGGGGATTCTTCCTCCGGCTACACCTTC	CASSWTGDSSSGYTF
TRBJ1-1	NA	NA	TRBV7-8	TGTGCCAGCAGCTTAGGGGCAGCTGAAGCTTTCTTT	CASSLGAAEAFF
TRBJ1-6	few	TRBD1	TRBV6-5	TGTGCCAGCAGTTCCGGGACAGGGGGTTCACCCCTCCACTTT	CASSSGTGGSPLHF
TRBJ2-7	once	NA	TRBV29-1	TGCAGCGTTTCTACATACGACAAAACCCCCTACGAGCAGTACTTC	CSVSTYDKTPYEQYF
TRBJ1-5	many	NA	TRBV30	TGTGCCTGGAGTCTTGACGGAAATCAGCCCCAGCATTTT	CAWSLDGNQPQHF
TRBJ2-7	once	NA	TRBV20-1	TGCAGTGCTAGATCTCAGGGTACCTACGAGCAGTACTTC	CSARSQGTYEQYF
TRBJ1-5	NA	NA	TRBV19	TGTGCCAGTAGTATGGGCGTTGAGGGCAATCAGCCCCAGCATTTT	CASSMGVEGNQPQHF
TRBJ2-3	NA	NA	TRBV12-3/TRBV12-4	TGTGCCAGCAGTGGAGGAGGTACGCAGTATTTT	CASSGGGTQYF
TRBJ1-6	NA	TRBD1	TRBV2	TGTGCCAGCAGCCTAATGGACAGGGATAATTCACCCCTCCACTTT	CASSLMDRDNSPLHF
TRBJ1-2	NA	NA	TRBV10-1	TGCGCCGGTCGCCGGGGTTTTGGCTACACCTTC	CAGRRGFGYTF
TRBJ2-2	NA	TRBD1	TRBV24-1	TGTGCCACCTCCCTGGGGACAGGATACACCGGGGAGCTGTTTTTT	CATSLGTGYTGELFF
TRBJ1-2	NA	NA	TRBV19	TGTGCCAGTAGTGCCGCACGCTATGGCTACACCTTC	CASSAARYGYTF
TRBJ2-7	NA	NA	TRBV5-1	TGCGCCAGCAACTTGGACAGCAGCTGCTACGAGCAGTACTTC	CASNLDSSCYEQYF
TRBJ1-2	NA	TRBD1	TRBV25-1	TGTGCCAGCAGTGCCGACCGACAGGGGGCCTACGGCTACACCTTC	CASSADRQGAYGYTF
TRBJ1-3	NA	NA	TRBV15	TGTGCCACCAGCAGAGATTTTGCAGGGTCTGGAAACACCATATATTTT	CATSRDFAGSGNTIYF
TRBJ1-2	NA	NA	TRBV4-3	TGCGCCAGCAGCCAAGCCCTCTGGGATGGCTACACCTTC	CASSQALWDGYTF
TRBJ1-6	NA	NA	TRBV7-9	TGTGCCAGCAGCTTAGCTACTCCGACCGTTTCACCCCTCCACTTT	CASSLATPTVSPLHF
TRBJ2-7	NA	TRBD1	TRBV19	TGTGCCAGTAGGGGACAGGGGGCGGCATACGAGCAGTACTTC	CASRGQGAAYEQYF
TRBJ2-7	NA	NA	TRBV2	TGTGCCAGGGCTCAGGCGGAAGGAGACGAGCAGTATTTC	CARAQAEGDEQYF
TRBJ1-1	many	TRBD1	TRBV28	TGTGTCACCCGGACAGGGGAAAACACTGAAGCTTTCTTT	CVTRTGENTEAFF